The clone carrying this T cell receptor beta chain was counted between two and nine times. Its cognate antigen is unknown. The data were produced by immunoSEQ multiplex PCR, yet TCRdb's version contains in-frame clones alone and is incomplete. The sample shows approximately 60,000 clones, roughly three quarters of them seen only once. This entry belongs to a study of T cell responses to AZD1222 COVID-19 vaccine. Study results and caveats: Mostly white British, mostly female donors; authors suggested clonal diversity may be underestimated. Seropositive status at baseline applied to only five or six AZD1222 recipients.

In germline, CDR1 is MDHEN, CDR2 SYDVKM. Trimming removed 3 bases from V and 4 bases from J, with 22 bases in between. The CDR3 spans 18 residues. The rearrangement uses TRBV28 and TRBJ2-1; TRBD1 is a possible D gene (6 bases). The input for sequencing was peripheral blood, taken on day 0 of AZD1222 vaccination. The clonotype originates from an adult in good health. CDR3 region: CASSFLTLAGASYNEQFF. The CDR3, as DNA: TGTGCCAGCAGTTTCCTCACCCTCGCAGGGGCGAGTTACAATGAGCAGTTCTTC.